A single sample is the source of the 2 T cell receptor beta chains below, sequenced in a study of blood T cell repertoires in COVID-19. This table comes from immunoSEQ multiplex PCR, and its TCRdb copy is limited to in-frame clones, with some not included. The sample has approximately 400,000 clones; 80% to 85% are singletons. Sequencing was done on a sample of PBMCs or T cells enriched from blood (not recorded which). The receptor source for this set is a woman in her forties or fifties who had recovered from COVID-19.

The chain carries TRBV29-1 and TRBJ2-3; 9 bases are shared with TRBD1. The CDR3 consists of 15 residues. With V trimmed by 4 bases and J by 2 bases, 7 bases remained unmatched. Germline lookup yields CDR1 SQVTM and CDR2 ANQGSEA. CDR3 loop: CSVVSDRGYTDTQYF. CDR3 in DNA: TGCAGCGTTGTGTCGGACAGGGGTTACACAGATACGCAGTATTTT.

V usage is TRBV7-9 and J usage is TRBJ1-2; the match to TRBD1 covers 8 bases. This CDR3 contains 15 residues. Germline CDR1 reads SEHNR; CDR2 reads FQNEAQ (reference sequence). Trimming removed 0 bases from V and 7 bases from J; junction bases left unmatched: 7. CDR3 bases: TGTGCCAGCAGCTTAGCGCAGGGGGCGGCGGTTGGCTACACCTTC. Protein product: CASSLAQGAAVGYTF.